This passage covers 27 T cell receptor beta chains from one sample sequenced in a study of T cells in Graves' hyperthyroidism and ophthalmopathy (dated by TCRdb to the late 2010s). Library preparation employed multiplex PCR. The sequencer was an Illumina HiSeq 2000. The TCR beta CDR3 regions were amplified from RNA transcripts. A first-round RT-PCR of the TCR CDR3 used the HTBI primer set with the Qiagen OneStep RT-PCR kit. The public sequencing data were trimmed at Q25 with fastp and processed into clonotypes with MiXCR by TCRdb, which kept only in-frame beta chains. Rows with a matching CDR3 protein are joined into one entry that keeps the most common DNA and genes. This sample gives about 340,000 distinct CDR3 sequences in total; 15% to 20% of them show up just once. Approximately 49% of the sample is taken by the ten largest. Sequencing input: blood. Receptors were obtained from a woman aged 50 to 65 with Graves' hyperthyroidism.

The V gene is TRBV5-1, the J gene TRBJ2-3; D call uncertain. The germline gives CDR1 SGHRS, CDR2 YFSETQ. The ends were cut back, 4 bases at V and 2 bases at J, with 14 bases in the middle. CDR3 length equals 15 residues. The CDR3 DNA reads as TGCGCCAGCAGCCTGGGCCTTCTGGCCACAGATACGCAGTATTTT. The encoded protein is CASSLGLLATDTQYF.

This clonotype was counted a single time. The rearrangement uses TRBV10-3 and TRBJ2-1; 12 bases match TRBD2. The CDR3 extends over 14 amino acids. With V trimmed by 7 bases and J by 8 bases, 6 bases remained unmatched. Germline V gene lookup returns CDR1 ENHRY and CDR2 SYGVKD. The CDR3 is CAITETSGSYEQFF. CDR3 sequence (DNA): TGTGCCATCACCGAGACTAGCGGGAGCTATGAGCAGTTCTTC.

The J gene is TRBJ2-7, the V gene TRBV6-1; no firm D call. The CDR3 loop spans 14 amino acids. In germline, CDR1 is MNHNS, CDR2 SASEGT. Deletions cut 6 bases from V and 2 bases from J, with 14 bases between. The chain's CDR3 is CASRRSDDAYEQYF. CDR3 bases: TGTGCCAGCAGGAGATCGGACGACGCCTACGAGCAGTACTTC.

V gene TRBV3-1 combines with J gene TRBJ1-2; TRBD1 is a possible D gene (5 bases). The CDR3 runs to 12 residues. The ends were cut back, 4 bases at V and 7 bases at J, with 10 bases in the middle. Per the germline V gene, CDR1 is LGHDT and CDR2 is YNNKEL (reference sequence). The CDR3 coding sequence is TGTGCCAGCAGCCTTAGGGGCGCTGGCTACACCTTC. This translates into CASSLRGAGYTF.

This chain links TRBV27 with TRBJ2-7; TRBD1 is a possible D gene (5 bases). The CDR3 runs 15 residues. The ends were cut back, 2 bases at V and 4 bases at J, with 15 bases in the middle. CDR1 is MNHEY, CDR2 SMNVEV, per germline (reference sequence). The chain's CDR3 is CASSLIGALSYEQYF. As DNA, the CDR3 is TGTGCCAGCAGTTTAATAGGGGCGCTTTCTTACGAGCAGTACTTC.

As to this clonotype: It may be a read error: a sequence one base away is much more abundant. For the CDR3, the DNA is TGTGCCAGCAGCCAAGAACGGTCCCTAGCGGACGAGCAGTTCTTC. Amino acids: CASSQERSLADEQFF. The rearrangement uses TRBV3-1 and TRBJ2-1, with 7 bases matching TRBD2. V was clipped by 0 bases and J by 10 bases; unmatched bases: 9. The CDR3 sequence is 15 residues long. CDR1 and CDR2 from the germline V gene are LGHDT and YNNKEL (reference sequence).

Concerning this clonotype: A much more abundant neighbour one base away suggests this may be a read error. The chain joins TRBV24-1 to TRBJ2-2; possibly TRBD1 or TRBD2 for D (5 bases each). Trimming cost V 8 bases and J 0 bases, with 18 bases left between them. The CDR3 spans 17 residues. Germline V gives CDR1 KGHDR, CDR2 SFDVKD. The CDR3 bases are TGTGCCACCATGGACGCAGTGGGGGAATCGAACACCGGGGAGCTGTTTTTT. This sequence encodes CATMDAVGESNTGELFF.

This clonotype was seen ten or more times. DNA for the CDR3: TGTGCCAGCAGCGCAGAGCCCGGGACAGGGGCCAACTATGGCTACACCTTC. Protein: CASSAEPGTGANYGYTF. The rearrangement uses TRBV7-8 and TRBJ1-2; the match to TRBD1 covers 10 bases. Germline trimming cut 5 bases from V and 2 bases from J; bases unmatched to any gene: 11. Germline V gives CDR1 SGHVS, CDR2 FQNEAQ. The CDR3 has 17 amino acids.

This clonotype has at least ten counts. The chain links TRBV27 to TRBJ1-5, with no clear D. Germline lookup yields CDR1 MNHEY and CDR2 SMNVEV (reference sequence). The length of the CDR3 is 13 residues. The germline V and J ends were trimmed by 5 bases and 9 bases, with 14 bases remaining between them. The chain's CDR3 is CASSDTSIRPQHF. The CDR3 bases are TGTGCCAGCAGTGATACTTCAATAAGGCCCCAGCATTTT.

This clonotype was detected only a few times. This chain links TRBV12-3 or TRBV12-4 with TRBJ2-1, with TRBD2 as a possible D gene (6 bases). The length of the CDR3 is 16 residues. V was pared by 1 base and J by 2 bases, with 12 bases between. CDR3 region: CASSLVGGAPYNEQFF. CDR3 bases: TGTGCCAGCAGTTTAGTCGGCGGGGCCCCCTACAATGAGCAGTTCTTC.

In its sample, this clonotype was seen many times. The chain combines TRBV12-3 or TRBV12-4 with TRBJ2-3; 11 bases agree with TRBD2. The CDR3 runs to 15 residues. V dropped 5 bases and J dropped 0; count of bases not matched to a gene: 1. For the CDR3, the DNA is TGTGCCAGCAGTCCTAGCGGGGGGAGCACAGATACGCAGTATTTT. Amino acid sequence: CASSPSGGSTDTQYF.

This clonotype was seen ten or more times. V gene TRBV12-3 or TRBV12-4 combines with J gene TRBJ1-2; possibly TRBD1 for D (6 bases). V gave up 5 bases and J gave up 6 bases, with 13 bases separating them. CDR3 length equals 13 residues. The CDR3 sequence: CASSTGSFHGYTF. The DNA of the CDR3 is TGTGCCAGCAGTACAGGGTCCTTTCATGGCTACACCTTC.

This clonotype was found many times. The rearrangement links TRBV5-1 to TRBJ1-1; no clear D gene. V lost 0 bases and J lost 0, with 6 bases in between. The germline V gene encodes CDR1 SGHRS and CDR2 YFSETQ. This CDR3 is built from 14 residues. The CDR3 bases are TGCGCCAGCAGCTTGGCAGTAATGAACACTGAAGCTTTCTTT. Translating it yields CASSLAVMNTEAFF.

With regard to this clonotype: A much larger clone lies one base from this, so it may be a read error. The rearrangement joins TRBV12-3 or TRBV12-4 to TRBJ1-5, with 9 bases matching TRBD1. This CDR3 region has 14 residues. CDR3 sequence: CPSSYTGGGQPQHF. CDR3 DNA sequence: TGTCCCAGCAGTTATACAGGGGGCGGTCAGCCCCAGCATTTT.

The chain carries TRBV6-2 or TRBV6-3 and TRBJ2-3; D is possibly TRBD1 (6 bases). The CDR3 length is 14 residues. Germline V lookup: CDR1 MNHEY, CDR2 SVGEGT. The ends were cut back, 2 bases at V and 1 base at J, with 7 bases in the middle. CDR3 DNA: TGTGCCAGCAGTTACGGGGGCCGCACAGATACGCAGTATTTT. Translation: CASSYGGRTDTQYF.

About this clonotype itself: This may come from a read error, since a much larger clone is one base off. V usage is TRBV2 and J usage is TRBJ1-1; possibly TRBD1 for D (5 bases). Germline assignment: CDR1 SNHLY and CDR2 FYNNEI. The CDR3 contains 13 residues. V was pared by 11 bases and J by 1 base, with 14 bases between. DNA for the CDR3: TGTGCCGCTGGGACCACGCCGAACACTGAAGCTTTCTTT. Translated, it gives CAAGTTPNTEAFF.

J is TRBJ1-2 and V is TRBV6-2 or TRBV6-3; D gene ambiguous. Trimming removed 0 bases at V and 8 bases at J, with 16 bases between. CDR3 size: 15 residues. Germline V gives CDR1 MNHEY, CDR2 SVGEGT. In nucleotides, the CDR3 is TGTGCCAGCAGTTACTCGATAAATGTGGAATTGGGCTACACCTTC. It codes for CASSYSINVELGYTF.

V and J are TRBV2 and TRBJ2-4; D is unresolved. Germline lookup yields CDR1 SNHLY and CDR2 FYNNEI. The CDR3 extends over 15 amino acids. Deletions cut 3 bases from V and 5 bases from J, with 14 bases between. CDR3 region: CASSELGWLQNIQYF. The CDR3, as DNA: TGTGCCAGCAGTGAGTTAGGCTGGCTTCAAAACATTCAGTACTTC.

This chain uses TRBV5-5 with TRBJ2-1; 11 bases align to TRBD2. This CDR3 is built from 17 residues. In germline, CDR1 is SGHKS, CDR2 YYEKEE (reference sequence). Trimming removed 1 base from V and 4 bases from J; junction bases left unmatched: 7. The CDR3 here is CASSLTSGGYTYNEQFF. As DNA, the CDR3 is TGTGCCAGCAGCTTGACTAGCGGGGGATATACGTACAATGAGCAGTTCTTC.

This clonotype occurred once. This chain links TRBV18 with TRBJ1-6, with 10 bases lining up with TRBD1. This CDR3 spans 14 amino acids. J was trimmed by 8 bases and V by 2 bases; bases with no gene match: 0. Germline values: CDR1 KGHSH, CDR2 LQKENI. The CDR3 sequence: CASSPGTGDSPLHF. The CDR3 bases are TGTGCCAGCTCACCAGGGACAGGGGATTCACCCCTCCACTTT. The variable domain in full, completed from reference TRBV18 and TRBJ1-6, reads NAGVMQNPRHLVRRRGQEARLRCSPMKGHSHVYWYRQLPEEGLKFMVYLQKENIIDESGMPKERFSAEFPKEGPSILRIQQVVRGDSAAYFCASSPGTGDSPLHFGNGTRLTVT.

At least ten counts were recorded for this clonotype. The chain combines TRBV28 with TRBJ1-1, with a weak D call TRBD1 (5 bases). The CDR3 length is 12 residues. From germline, CDR1 is MDHEN and CDR2 SYDVKM. Trimming removed 2 bases at V and 9 bases at J, with 10 bases between. The CDR3 nucleotides are TGTGCCAGCAGTTTAGGGACGATGAAAGCTTTCTTT. Translated: CASSLGTMKAFF.

This clonotype has just a few counts. This sequence joins TRBV4-1 and TRBJ1-1; D is ambiguous. Germline assignment: CDR1 MGHRA and CDR2 YSYEKL. CDR3 length: 14 amino acids. V was trimmed by 1 base and J by 5 bases, leaving 11 bases between them. CDR3 nucleotides: TGCGCCAGCAGCCAAGGGAGGGAAGGGACTGAAGCTTTCTTT. Protein: CASSQGREGTEAFF.

This clonotype has only a few counts. The J gene is TRBJ1-6, the V gene TRBV6-1; D not resolved. Germline V lookup: CDR1 MNHNS, CDR2 SASEGT. Trimming took off 2 bases at V and 0 bases at J, with 8 bases between the two ends. The CDR3 is 16 amino acids. CDR3 residues: CASSEWLSSYNSPLHF. The DNA for the CDR3 is TGTGCCAGCAGTGAATGGCTGTCCTCCTATAATTCACCCCTCCACTTT.

This clonotype was seen many times. V usage is TRBV6-1 and J usage is TRBJ1-1; the D is unclear. Trimming removed 5 bases at V and 1 base at J, with 17 bases between. Germline V CDR1 and CDR2: MNHNS, SASEGT. The CDR3 has 16 amino acids. The CDR3 spells CASSYEPRLANTEAFF. The CDR3 DNA is TGTGCCAGCAGTTACGAGCCCCGTTTAGCGAACACTGAAGCTTTCTTT.

There are a few counts of this clonotype. The chain is built from TRBV28 and TRBJ2-1; 10 bases fit TRBD1. The junction had 6 bases not matched to a gene; V was cut back by 5 bases and J by 2 bases. There are 16 residues in the CDR3. Germline V CDR1 and CDR2: MDHEN, SYDVKM. The DNA of the CDR3 is TGTGCCAGCAGTACTCTCGGACAGGGGGCCTACAATGAGCAGTTCTTC. This encodes CASSTLGQGAYNEQFF.

This clonotype has ten or more counts. This chain connects TRBV27 to TRBJ2-7; the D gene is possibly TRBD2 (6 bases). This CDR3 region has 12 residues. Germline lookup yields CDR1 MNHEY and CDR2 SMNVEV (reference sequence). CDR3 protein: CTSRGNPYEQYF. CDR3 nucleotides: TGTACCTCCCGGGGGAACCCCTACGAGCAGTACTTC.

This clonotype has more than one count but fewer than ten. The chain has TRBV11-2 and TRBJ1-1; 8 bases are shared with TRBD1. This CDR3 contains 16 residues. Trimming removed 4 bases from V and 2 bases from J; junction bases left unmatched: 9. Germline assignment: CDR1 SGHAT and CDR2 FQNNGV. Here the CDR3 reads CASSSRQGRYNTEAFF. The CDR3 DNA is TGTGCCAGCAGCTCCAGACAGGGGCGTTATAACACTGAAGCTTTCTTT.